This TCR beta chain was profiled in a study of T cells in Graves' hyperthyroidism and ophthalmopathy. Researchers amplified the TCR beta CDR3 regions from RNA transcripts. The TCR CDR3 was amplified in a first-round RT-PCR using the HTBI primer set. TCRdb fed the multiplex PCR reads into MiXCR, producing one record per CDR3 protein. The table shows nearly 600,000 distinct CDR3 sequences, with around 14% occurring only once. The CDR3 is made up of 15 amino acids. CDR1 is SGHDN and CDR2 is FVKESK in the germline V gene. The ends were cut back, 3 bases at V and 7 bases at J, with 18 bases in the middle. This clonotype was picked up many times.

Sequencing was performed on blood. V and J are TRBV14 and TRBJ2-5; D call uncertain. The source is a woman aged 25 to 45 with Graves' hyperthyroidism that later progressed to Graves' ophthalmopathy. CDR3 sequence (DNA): TGTGCCAGCAGCCATGTGGGCAGCCTCGACGGGACCCAGTACTTC. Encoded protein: CASSHVGSLDGTQYF.